These 31 T cell receptor beta chains share one sample of origin, sequenced in a study of cytotoxic CD8 clonotypes in ibrutinib-treated CLL. Generated by immunoSEQ multiplex PCR, the TCRdb table keeps only in-frame clones and is missing some. The profile shows 200,000 to 250,000 clones, 60% to 75% of them singletons. This material consisted of PBMCs, taken after 24 months of ibrutinib treatment. The receptor set was obtained from a human donor with chronic lymphocytic leukemia.

The chain is built from TRBV14 and TRBJ2-7; 8 nucleotides agree with TRBD2. After removal of 2 bases from V and 1 base from J, the junction contained 10 bases not matched to a gene. Germline values: CDR1 SGHDN, CDR2 FVKESK. The CDR3 totals 17 residues. The CDR3 sequence is CASSQRYSGIGSYEQYF. In DNA, the CDR3 is TGTGCCAGCAGCCAAAGATATAGCGGGATAGGGTCCTACGAGCAGTACTTC.

The CDR3 loop is CASQRDGRVNQPQHF. DNA for the CDR3: TGTGCCAGTCAAAGAGACGGACGAGTGAATCAGCCCCAGCATTTT. The gene calls are TRBV6-1 and TRBJ1-5; unclear D gene. Germline V gene data show CDR1 as MNHNS and CDR2 as SASEGT. The CDR3 covers 15 residues. Trimming took off 9 bases at V and 4 bases at J, with 19 bases between the two ends.

The gene calls are TRBV15 and TRBJ2-3, with 11 bases fitting TRBD1. The ends lost 0 bases at V and 4 bases at J; junction bases unmatched: 6. The V gene's germline CDR1 is LNHNV and CDR2 YYDKDF (reference sequence). The CDR3 sequence is 17 residues long. The CDR3 nucleotides read TGTGCCACCAGCAGAGAAGGACAGGGGGCGCATTCAGATACGCAGTATTTT. This translates into CATSREGQGAHSDTQYF.

The rearrangement joins TRBV19 to TRBJ2-3; 11 nucleotides line up with TRBD2. V trimming: 2 bases; J trimming: 6 bases; junction bases outside the gene matches: 7. CDR3 size: 16 residues. The germline V gene has CDR1 LNHDA and CDR2 SQIVND (reference sequence). The CDR3 DNA is TGTGCCAGTAGTATACTAGCGGGAGGTGGCATGGATACGCAGTATTTT. Translated, it gives CASSILAGGGMDTQYF.

J is TRBJ2-1 and V is TRBV25-1; 10 nucleotides align to TRBD1. CDR1 and CDR2 from the germline V gene are MGHDK and SYGVNS. Trimming took 5 bases from V and 3 from J; bases not matched to a gene: 4. This CDR3 is 15 amino acids long. CDR3 in DNA: TGTGCCAGCAGTCTACGGGACAGGGGCTACAATGAGCAGTTCTTC. Translation gives CASSLRDRGYNEQFF.

The V and J genes are TRBV4-2 and TRBJ2-7; 14 positions match TRBD2. The length of the CDR3 is 18 residues. After removal of 4 bases from V and 4 bases from J, the junction contained 12 bases not matched to a gene. Germline values: CDR1 LGHNA, CDR2 YNFKEQ. Here the CDR3 reads CASSLEGLAGALTYEQYF. The CDR3 bases are TGTGCCAGCAGCCTAGAGGGACTAGCGGGAGCATTAACGTACGAGCAGTACTTC.

Only one count was recorded for this clone. The CDR3 sequence: CASSPETSGRAYNEQFF. In DNA, the CDR3 is TGTGCCAGCAGCCCGGAGACTAGCGGGAGGGCGTACAATGAGCAGTTCTTC. The V gene is TRBV14, the J gene TRBJ2-1, with 14 positions matching TRBD2. CDR3 length: 17 amino acids. The germline gives CDR1 SGHDN, CDR2 FVKESK. Trimming removed 4 bases from V and 4 bases from J; junction bases left unmatched: 6.

Written as DNA, the CDR3 is TGTGCCAGCAGTAAAGGGAGGTACGAGCAGTACTTC. Protein product: CASSKGRYEQYF. V is TRBV28 and J is TRBJ2-7; D might be TRBD2 (6 bases). Germline CDR1 reads MDHEN; CDR2 reads SYDVKM. Trimming removed 5 bases at V and 4 bases at J, with 9 bases between. CDR3 length equals 12 residues.

The CDR3: CASSQDSVKVGDTQYF. The CDR3 DNA is TGCGCCAGCAGCCAAGACAGCGTGAAGGTAGGAGATACGCAGTATTTT. The gene calls are TRBV4-1 and TRBJ2-3; D is undetermined. The ends were cut back, 0 bases at V and 5 bases at J, with 15 bases in the middle. The CDR3 contains 16 residues. Germline V gives CDR1 MGHRA, CDR2 YSYEKL.

This clone has only a few counts. The V and J genes are TRBV28 and TRBJ1-2; D remains ambiguous. The CDR3 is 13 residues long. Trimming cost V 2 bases and J 3 bases, with 7 bases left between them. From germline, CDR1 is MDHEN and CDR2 SYDVKM. The CDR3, as DNA: TGTGCCAGCAGTTTAATGACGGACTATGGCTACACCTTC. It translates to CASSLMTDYGYTF.

The chain uses TRBV28 and TRBJ1-5; D is undetermined. The CDR3 has 14 residues. Looked up from germline, CDR1 is MDHEN and CDR2 is SYDVKM. The ends were cut back, 2 bases at V and 5 bases at J, with 10 bases in the middle. The CDR3 region has the DNA TGTGCCAGCAGTTTAAGGGTTATGTATCAGCCCCAGCATTTT. Translating it yields CASSLRVMYQPQHF. The full variable domain, its missing parts supplied by reference TRBV28 and TRBJ1-5, is DVKVTQSSRYLVKRTGEKVFLECVQDMDHENMFWYRQDPGLGLRLIYFSYDVKMKEKGDIPEGYSVSREKKERFSLILESASTNQTSMYLCASSLRVMYQPQHFGDGTRLSIL.

This clone showed up just a few times. The genes are TRBV29-1 and TRBJ1-1; no definite D call. The V end lost 1 base, the J end lost 0 bases, and 6 bases lay between the germline ends. The CDR3 has 13 amino acids. CDR1 and CDR2 (germline): SQVTM, ANQGSEA. The CDR3 DNA reads as TGCAGCGTTGAAGGCCCCTTGAACACTGAAGCTTTCTTT. This sequence encodes CSVEGPLNTEAFF. Full variable domain (remainder filled in from reference TRBV29-1 and TRBJ1-1): SAVISQKPSRDICQRGTSLTIQCQVDSQVTMMFWYRQQPGQSLTLIATANQGSEATYESGFVIDKFPISRPNLTFSTLTVSNMSPEDSSIYLCSVEGPLNTEAFFGQGTRLTVV.

This clone occurred a few times. The V call is TRBV27, the J call TRBJ2-7; 7 positions agree with TRBD1. The J segment lost 1 base and the V segment lost 3 bases, leaving 6 bases of the junction unmatched. The CDR3 consists of 15 residues. Looked up from germline, CDR1 is MNHEY and CDR2 is SMNVEV (reference sequence). The CDR3 sequence is CASSFVRGRSYEQYF. The CDR3 nucleotides read TGTGCCAGCAGTTTCGTGAGGGGGCGATCCTACGAGCAGTACTTC.

V and J are TRBV29-1 and TRBJ2-3; the match to TRBD1 covers 9 bases. Germline lookup yields CDR1 SQVTM and CDR2 ANQGSEA. With 2 bases clipped from V and 6 bases from J, the junction kept 3 bases outside the gene matches. The CDR3 consists of 13 residues. This CDR3 is CSVESDRGDTQYF. In DNA, the CDR3 is TGCAGCGTTGAAAGTGACAGGGGGGATACGCAGTATTTT.

This chain uses TRBV7-8 with TRBJ2-1; D not certain. Trimming shortened V by 1 base and J by 0 bases, and 10 bases separated the two germline ends. Germline assignment: CDR1 SGHVS and CDR2 FQNEAQ. The CDR3 runs to 16 residues. The CDR3 protein is CASSLVGQNSYNEQFF. The CDR3 DNA reads TGTGCCAGCAGCTTAGTCGGTCAAAACTCCTACAATGAGCAGTTCTTC.

The V and J genes are TRBV2 and TRBJ2-1; D perhaps matches TRBD2 (5 bases). The germline V and J ends were trimmed by 3 bases and 4 bases, with 13 bases remaining between them. The germline gives CDR1 SNHLY, CDR2 FYNNEI. The CDR3 is 15 amino acids. The CDR3 is CASSEDGGPYNEQFF. Here the CDR3 DNA reads TGTGCCAGCAGTGAGGACGGAGGCCCTTACAATGAGCAGTTCTTC.

CDR3 loop: CASSFASTLYEQYF. DNA of the CDR3: TGTGCCAGCAGTTTTGCCTCTACACTCTACGAGCAGTACTTC. The chain carries TRBV27 and TRBJ2-7; D ambiguous. The germline gives CDR1 MNHEY, CDR2 SMNVEV (reference sequence). This CDR3 region has 14 residues. Trimming cost V 3 bases and J 3 bases, with 12 bases left between them.

The chain carries TRBV27 and TRBJ2-7, with 13 bases identical to TRBD2. Trimming removed 3 bases from V and 4 bases from J; junction bases left unmatched: 9. This CDR3 contains 17 residues. From germline, CDR1 is MNHEY and CDR2 SMNVEV (reference sequence). In nucleotides, the CDR3 is TGTGCCAGCAGTTTTATAACTAGCGGGAGGGTTGGGTACGAGCAGTACTTC. Its protein is CASSFITSGRVGYEQYF.

This chain links TRBV29-1 with TRBJ2-7, with TRBD2 as a possible D gene (6 bases). This CDR3 is built from 13 residues. Germline lookup yields CDR1 SQVTM and CDR2 ANQGSEA. Trimming shortened V by 3 bases and J by 0 bases, and 9 bases separated the two germline ends. In DNA form, the CDR3 reads TGCAGCGTTGAGGAGGGGTACTCCTACGAGCAGTACTTC. The encoded protein is CSVEEGYSYEQYF.

The chain joins TRBV28 to TRBJ2-6; D is unclear. This CDR3 contains 18 residues. The germline gives CDR1 MDHEN, CDR2 SYDVKM. Trimming stripped 6 bases from V and 0 bases from J, with 18 bases between. This chain's CDR3 is CASRPGSPPSSGANVLTF. The CDR3 DNA reads as TGTGCCAGCAGACCCGGCTCCCCGCCGTCCTCTGGGGCCAACGTCCTGACTTTC.

V gene TRBV5-6 combines with J gene TRBJ2-3; unclear D gene. This CDR3 has 14 residues. Deletions cut 0 bases from V and 2 bases from J, with 7 bases between. The germline V gene encodes CDR1 SGHDT and CDR2 YYEEEE. In DNA form, the CDR3 reads TGTGCCAGCAGCTTGGAAGGCTTCACAGATACGCAGTATTTT. It yields the protein CASSLEGFTDTQYF. Filled out from reference TRBV5-6 and TRBJ2-3, the complete variable domain reads DAGVTQSPTHLIKTRGQQVTLRCSPKSGHDTVSWYQQALGQGPQFIFQYYEEEERQRGNFPDRFSGHQFPNYSSELNVNALLLGDSALYLCASSLEGFTDTQYFGPGTRLTVL.

The chain is built from TRBV7-2 and TRBJ2-3; TRBD2 matches at 7 bases. This CDR3 contains 14 residues. Germline values: CDR1 SGHTA, CDR2 FQGNSA. V dropped 1 base and J dropped 8; count of bases not matched to a gene: 6. In DNA form, the CDR3 reads TGTGCCAGCAGCTTAGTAGCTAGCGGTCCTACGCAGTATTTT. It codes for CASSLVASGPTQYF.

CDR3 residues: CASSVFGSVSGELFF. CDR3 in DNA: TGTGCCAGCAGCGTCTTCGGGAGTGTGTCCGGGGAGCTGTTTTTT. The J gene is TRBJ2-2, the V gene TRBV9, with D perhaps matching TRBD2 (6 bases). The CDR3 consists of 15 residues. Trimming stripped 2 bases from V and 6 bases from J, with 14 bases between. Per the germline V gene, CDR1 is SGDLS and CDR2 is YYNGEE. Filled out from reference TRBV9 and TRBJ2-2, the complete variable domain reads DSGVTQTPKHLITATGQRVTLRCSPRSGDLSVYWYQQSLDQGLQFLIQYYNGEERAKGNILERFSAQQFPDLHSELNLSSLELGDSALYFCASSVFGSVSGELFFGEGSRLTVL.

The chain has TRBV6-5 and TRBJ1-2; D is unclear. V was trimmed by 4 bases and J by 3 bases, leaving 9 bases between them. CDR1 is MNHEY and CDR2 is SVGAGI in the germline V gene. The CDR3 spans 13 residues. The CDR3 nucleotides read TGTGCCAGCAGTTTACAAAGTGACTATGGCTACACCTTC. Its protein product is CASSLQSDYGYTF.

V usage is TRBV11-2 and J usage is TRBJ2-1; D may be TRBD2 (6 bases). The CDR3 sequence is 17 residues long. Trimming took off 1 base at V and 4 bases at J, with 17 bases between the two ends. Germline V gene sequence: CDR1 SGHAT, CDR2 FQNNGV. In nucleotides, the CDR3 is TGTGCCAGCAGCTTAGGAGAGGGGACCGGGGGATACAATGAGCAGTTCTTC. Translation gives CASSLGEGTGGYNEQFF. Based on the CDR3 plus reference TRBV11-2 and TRBJ2-1, the full variable domain is EAGVAQSPRYKIIEKRQSVAFWCNPISGHATLYWYQQILGQGPKLLIQFQNNGVVDDSQLPKDRFSAERLKGVDSTLKIQPAKLEDSAVYLCASSLGEGTGGYNEQFFGPGTRLTVL.

The chain carries TRBV28 and TRBJ1-5, with 9 bases fitting TRBD1. The CDR3 totals 16 residues. With V trimmed by 4 bases and J by 4 bases, 8 bases remained unmatched. Germline values: CDR1 MDHEN, CDR2 SYDVKM. CDR3 sequence (DNA): TGTGCCAGCAGTTCCTCGGACAGGGGATGGAATCAGCCCCAGCATTTT. Translation gives CASSSSDRGWNQPQHF.

The chain joins TRBV6-5 to TRBJ2-7; a weak D match, TRBD1 (5 bases). From germline, CDR1 is MNHEY and CDR2 SVGAGI. The CDR3 covers 14 residues. The germline V and J ends were trimmed by 6 bases and 2 bases, with 14 bases remaining between them. Written as DNA, the CDR3 is TGTGCCAGCAGAAGGGATAGGGGTGCCTACGAGCAGTACTTC. Translation: CASRRDRGAYEQYF.

The V and J genes are TRBV4-2 and TRBJ2-7; TRBD2 matches 11 bases. Germline V gene sequence: CDR1 LGHNA, CDR2 YNFKEQ. Trimming cost V 3 bases and J 3 bases; bases outside gene matches: 7. CDR3 length equals 16 residues. CDR3 nucleotide sequence: TGTGCCAGCAGCCATCTAGCGGGAGGTAGAAACTACGAGCAGTACTTC. Its translation: CASSHLAGGRNYEQYF.

The chain joins TRBV19 to TRBJ1-2, with 7 bases fitting TRBD1. CDR3 length equals 15 residues. Germline loops: CDR1 LNHDA, CDR2 SQIVND (reference sequence). The J segment lost 7 bases and the V segment lost 9 bases, leaving 17 bases of the junction unmatched. DNA for the CDR3: TGTGCCAGCCGGGACAGTGGCCCGGTTTGGGGTGGCTACACCTTC. Its protein product is CASRDSGPVWGGYTF.

This chain links TRBV7-9 with TRBJ2-7; no reliable D call. CDR1 SEHNR and CDR2 FQNEAQ come from the germline V gene (reference sequence). V dropped 3 bases and J dropped 7 bases, with 7 bases sitting between them. The CDR3 covers 11 residues. CDR3 protein: CASSLVGEQYF. The CDR3 DNA is TGTGCCAGCAGCTTGGTCGGGGAGCAGTACTTC.

This rearrangement joins TRBV5-1 to TRBJ2-2, with 9 bases lining up with TRBD2. Germline CDR1 and CDR2: SGHRS and YFSETQ. After removal of 2 bases from V and 6 bases from J, the junction contained 2 bases not matched to a gene. The CDR3 loop spans 14 amino acids. The CDR3 sequence is CASSFSGSAGELFF. In nucleotides, the CDR3 is TGCGCCAGCAGCTTTAGCGGGAGCGCCGGGGAGCTGTTTTTT.